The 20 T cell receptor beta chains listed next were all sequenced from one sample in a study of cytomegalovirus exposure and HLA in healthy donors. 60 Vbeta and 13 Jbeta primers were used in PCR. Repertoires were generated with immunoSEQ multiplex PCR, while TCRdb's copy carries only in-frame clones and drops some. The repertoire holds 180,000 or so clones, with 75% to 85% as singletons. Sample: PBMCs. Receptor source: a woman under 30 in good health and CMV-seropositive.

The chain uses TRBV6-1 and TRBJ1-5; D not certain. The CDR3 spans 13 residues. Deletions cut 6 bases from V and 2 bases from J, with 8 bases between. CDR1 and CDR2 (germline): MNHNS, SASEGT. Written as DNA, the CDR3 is TGTGCCAGCAGCCGTAGTGGCAATCAGCCCCAGCATTTT. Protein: CASSRSGNQPQHF.

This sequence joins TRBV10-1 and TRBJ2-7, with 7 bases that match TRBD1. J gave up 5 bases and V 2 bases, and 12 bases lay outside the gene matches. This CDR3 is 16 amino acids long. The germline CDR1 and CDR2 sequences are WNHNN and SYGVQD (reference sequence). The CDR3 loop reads CASSETGVGSRNEQYF. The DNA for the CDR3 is TGCGCCAGCAGTGAGACAGGGGTCGGCTCCCGGAACGAGCAGTACTTC.

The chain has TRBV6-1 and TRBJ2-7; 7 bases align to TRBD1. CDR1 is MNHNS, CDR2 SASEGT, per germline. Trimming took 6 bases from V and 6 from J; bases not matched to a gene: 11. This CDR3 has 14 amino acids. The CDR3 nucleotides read TGTGCCAGCAGCCCCTCGCCAGGACAGGCCGAGCAGTACTTC. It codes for CASSPSPGQAEQYF.

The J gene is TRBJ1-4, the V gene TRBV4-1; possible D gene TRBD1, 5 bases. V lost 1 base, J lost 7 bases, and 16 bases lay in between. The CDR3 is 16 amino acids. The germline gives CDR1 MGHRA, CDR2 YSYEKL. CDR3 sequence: CASSQVGYGAPEKLFF. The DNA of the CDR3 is TGCGCCAGCAGCCAAGTGGGGTATGGGGCCCCTGAAAAACTGTTTTTT.

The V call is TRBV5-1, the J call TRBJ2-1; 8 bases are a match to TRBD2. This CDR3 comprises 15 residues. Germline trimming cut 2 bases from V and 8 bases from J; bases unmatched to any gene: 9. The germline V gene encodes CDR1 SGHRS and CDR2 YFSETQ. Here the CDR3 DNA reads TGCGCCAGCAGCTTTTTACGGGGGGGCCCGGATGAGCAGTTCTTC. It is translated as CASSFLRGGPDEQFF.

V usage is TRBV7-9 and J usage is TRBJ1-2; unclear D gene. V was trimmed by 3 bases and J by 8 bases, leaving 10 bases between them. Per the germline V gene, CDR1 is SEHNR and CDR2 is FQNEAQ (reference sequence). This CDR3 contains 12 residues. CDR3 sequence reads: CASSFLEGGYTF. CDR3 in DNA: TGTGCCAGCAGCTTCTTAGAGGGCGGCTACACCTTC.

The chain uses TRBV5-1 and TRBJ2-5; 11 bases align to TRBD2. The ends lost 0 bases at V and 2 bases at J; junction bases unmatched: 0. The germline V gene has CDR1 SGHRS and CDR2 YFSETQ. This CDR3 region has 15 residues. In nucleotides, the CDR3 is TGCGCCAGCAGCTTGGGACTAGCGGGACAAGAGACCCAGTACTTC. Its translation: CASSLGLAGQETQYF.

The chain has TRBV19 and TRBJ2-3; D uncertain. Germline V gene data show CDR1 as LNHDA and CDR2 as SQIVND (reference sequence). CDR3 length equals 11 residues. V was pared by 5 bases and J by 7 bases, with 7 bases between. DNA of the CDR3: TGTGCCAGTAGTTTCCATTATACGCAGTATTTT. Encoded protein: CASSFHYTQYF.

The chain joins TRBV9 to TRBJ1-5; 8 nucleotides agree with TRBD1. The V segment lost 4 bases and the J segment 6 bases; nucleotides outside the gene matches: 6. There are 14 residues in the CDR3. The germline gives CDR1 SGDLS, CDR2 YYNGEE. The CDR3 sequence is CASSFGQGGQPQHF. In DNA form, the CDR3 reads TGTGCCAGCAGCTTCGGACAGGGCGGTCAGCCCCAGCATTTT.

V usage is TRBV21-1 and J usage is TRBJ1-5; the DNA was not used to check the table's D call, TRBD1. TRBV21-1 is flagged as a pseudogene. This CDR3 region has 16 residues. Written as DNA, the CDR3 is TGTGCCAGCAGCAAAGTACGTAGGGGGAGCAATCAGCCCCAGCATTTT. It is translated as CASSKVRRGSNQPQHF.

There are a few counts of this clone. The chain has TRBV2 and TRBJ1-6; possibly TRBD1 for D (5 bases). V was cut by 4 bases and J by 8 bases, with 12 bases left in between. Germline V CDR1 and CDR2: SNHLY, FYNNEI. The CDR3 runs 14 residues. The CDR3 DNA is TGTGCCAGCAGTGCAGGGATGGTCTATTCACCCCTCCACTTT. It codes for CASSAGMVYSPLHF.

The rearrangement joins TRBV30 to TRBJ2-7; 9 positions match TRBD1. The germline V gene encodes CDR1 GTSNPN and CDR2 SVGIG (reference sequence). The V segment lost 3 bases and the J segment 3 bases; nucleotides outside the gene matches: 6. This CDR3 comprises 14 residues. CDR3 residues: CAWSAGTGSYEQYF. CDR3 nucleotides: TGTGCCTGGAGCGCCGGGACAGGGAGCTACGAGCAGTACTTC.

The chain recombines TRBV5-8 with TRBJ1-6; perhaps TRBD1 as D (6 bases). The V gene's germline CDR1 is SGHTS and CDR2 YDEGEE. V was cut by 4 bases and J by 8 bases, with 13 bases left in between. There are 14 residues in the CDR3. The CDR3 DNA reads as TGTGCCAGCAGCGGGGACATTGCTTATTCACCCCTCCACTTT. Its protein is CASSGDIAYSPLHF.

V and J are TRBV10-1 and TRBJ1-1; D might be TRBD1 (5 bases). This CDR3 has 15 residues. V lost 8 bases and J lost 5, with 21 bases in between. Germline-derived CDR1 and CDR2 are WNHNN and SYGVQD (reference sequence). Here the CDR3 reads CASHCPKGQGTEAFF. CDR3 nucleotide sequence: TGCGCCAGCCACTGTCCCAAGGGGCAAGGTACTGAAGCTTTCTTT.

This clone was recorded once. Written as DNA, the CDR3 is TGCGCCAGCAGCCGGACCGCAACTAGCGGGGGGAGCACAGATACGCAGTATTTT. This encodes CASSRTATSGGSTDTQYF. The V call is TRBV4-1, the J call TRBJ2-3, with 12 bases matching TRBD2. This CDR3 comprises 18 residues. Germline V gene data show CDR1 as MGHRA and CDR2 as YSYEKL. Trimming took 4 bases from V and 0 from J; bases not matched to a gene: 8.

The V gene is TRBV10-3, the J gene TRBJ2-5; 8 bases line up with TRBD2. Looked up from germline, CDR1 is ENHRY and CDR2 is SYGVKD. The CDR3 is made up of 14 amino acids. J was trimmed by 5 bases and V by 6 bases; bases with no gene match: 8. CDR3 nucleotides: TGTGCCATCAGCCAGACCGCGGGGGGTGAGACCCAGTACTTC. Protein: CAISQTAGGETQYF.

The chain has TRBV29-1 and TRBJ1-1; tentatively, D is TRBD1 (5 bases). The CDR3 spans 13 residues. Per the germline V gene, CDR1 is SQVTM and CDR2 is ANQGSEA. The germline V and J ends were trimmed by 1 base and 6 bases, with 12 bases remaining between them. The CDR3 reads CSVEVQAPAEAFF. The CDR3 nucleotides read TGCAGCGTTGAAGTACAGGCGCCCGCTGAAGCTTTCTTT.

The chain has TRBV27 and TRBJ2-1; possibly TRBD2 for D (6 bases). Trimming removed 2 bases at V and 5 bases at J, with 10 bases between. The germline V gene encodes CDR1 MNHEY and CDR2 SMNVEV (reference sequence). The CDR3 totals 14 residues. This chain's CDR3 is CASSLAGKNNEQFF. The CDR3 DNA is TGTGCCAGCAGTTTAGCGGGGAAGAACAATGAGCAGTTCTTC.

Here the CDR3 reads CASSVEASGGETQYF. The CDR3 DNA reads as TGTGCCAGCAGCGTAGAGGCTAGCGGGGGAGAGACCCAGTACTTC. The chain joins TRBV9 to TRBJ2-5, with TRBD2 identical over 10 bases. Per germline, CDR1 SGDLS and CDR2 YYNGEE. J was trimmed by 4 bases and V by 0 bases; bases with no gene match: 3. The CDR3 is made up of 15 amino acids.

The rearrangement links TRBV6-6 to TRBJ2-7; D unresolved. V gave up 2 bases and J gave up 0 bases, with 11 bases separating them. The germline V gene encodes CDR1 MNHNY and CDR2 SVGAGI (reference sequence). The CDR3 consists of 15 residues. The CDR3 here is CASSYQRHSSYEQYF. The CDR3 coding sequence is TGTGCCAGCAGTTACCAGAGACATAGCTCCTACGAGCAGTACTTC.